This TCR beta chain originates from a study of T cells in Graves' hyperthyroidism and ophthalmopathy. Overall study: Peripheral blood was taken when the disease was first diagnosed, before any treatment began.

The V gene lost 2 bases and the J gene lost 3 bases, with 11 bases spanning the gap. This CDR3 has 14 amino acids. Notes on the study in general: Ophthalmopathy prediction by the model preceded onset by a median about 6 months.

On this clonotype itself: Its antigen is currently unknown.

Uncontrolled infection, other autoimmune disease, pregnancy or lactation led to exclusion. Using more than 8 ml of fresh peripheral blood, PBMCs were prepared. RNA transcripts provided the source from which TCR beta CDR3 regions were amplified. Using the HTBI primer set, a first-round RT-PCR was run on the TCR CDR3. TCRdb re-called the multiplex PCR reads with MiXCR, one entry per CDR3 protein. The table shows about 550,000 distinct CDR3 sequences, with less than 25% occurring only once. The rearrangement uses TRBV12-3 or TRBV12-4 and TRBJ2-7, with D tentatively TRBD1 or TRBD2 (5 bases each). The sequencing input was blood. This TCR came from a man younger than 35 with Graves' hyperthyroidism. Here the CDR3 reads CASSLRDARYEQYF. The CDR3 nucleotides are TGTGCCAGCAGTTTACGGGACGCCCGCTACGAGCAGTACTTC.